A selection of T cell receptor beta chains follows, all from one sample in a study of blood T cell repertoires in COVID-19. Profiled with immunoSEQ multiplex PCR; TCRdb holds only in-frame clones, not every one. Of 95,000 to 120,000 clones in the sample, around 85% are singletons; the top ten hold around 1.5%. The specimen sequenced was peripheral blood. The receptors come from a man in his fifties or sixties with acute or convalescent COVID-19. CDR3s include the opening cysteine and the closing phenylalanine or tryptophan. D genes are given only for firm matches. Size is stated for part of the rows, as once, few or many counts, or as a class when the clone is expanded.

J gene,V gene,clone size,D gene,CDR3 length,CDR3 protein,CDR3 DNA
TRBJ2-2,TRBV15,NA,NA,16,CATSRGYGEDTGELFF,TGTGCCACCAGCAGAGGTTATGGGGAGGACACCGGGGAGCTGTTTTTT
TRBJ1-3,TRBV5-6,NA,NA,18,CASSLFRGRGISGNTIYF,TGTGCCAGCAGCTTGTTCAGGGGAAGGGGCATATCTGGAAACACCATATATTTT
TRBJ2-1,TRBV7-2,NA,NA,16,CASSFLVSVGGGEQFF,TGTGCCAGCAGCTTTCTGGTCTCTGTCGGAGGTGGTGAGCAGTTCTTC
TRBJ1-1,TRBV10-3,NA,TRBD1,13,CAIRELTGTEAFF,TGTGCCATCAGAGAACTGACAGGGACTGAAGCTTTCTTT
TRBJ1-5,TRBV7-2,few,NA,14,CASSSGQINQPQHF,TGTGCCAGCAGTTCCGGACAGATTAATCAGCCCCAGCATTTT
TRBJ1-2,TRBV11-1,NA,NA,12,CASSLLQSDYTF,TGTGCCAGCAGCTTACTACAGTCAGACTACACCTTC
TRBJ1-1,TRBV5-1,few,NA,17,CASSFRSPTGMNTEAFF,TGCGCCAGCAGCTTCCGTTCACCCACAGGGATGAACACTGAAGCTTTCTTT
TRBJ1-2,TRBV11-2,NA,TRBD1,15,CASSLNTGGNYGYTF,TGTGCCAGCAGCTTAAATACAGGGGGTAACTATGGCTACACCTTC
TRBJ1-3,TRBV3-1/TRBV3-2,NA,NA,15,CASSPRTGAGNTVYF,TGTGCCAGCAGCCCTCGCACCGGGGCGGGAAACACCGTATATTTT
TRBJ2-1,TRBV3-1/TRBV3-2,NA,TRBD2,16,CASSQGTSGVGNEQFF,TGTGCCAGCAGCCAAGGGACTAGCGGGGTGGGCAATGAGCAGTTCTTC
TRBJ2-1,TRBV5-1,NA,TRBD2,16,CASSLEASGGYNEQFF,TGCGCCAGCAGCTTGGAGGCTAGCGGGGGGTACAATGAGCAGTTCTTC
TRBJ1-1,TRBV5-6,NA,NA,14,CASSPGPGNTEAFF,TGTGCCAGCAGCCCCGGCCCAGGCAACACTGAAGCTTTCTTT
TRBJ2-3,TRBV5-4,NA,TRBD2,16,CASSLGPSGGRDTQYF,TGTGCCAGCAGCTTGGGCCCTAGCGGGGGGAGAGATACGCAGTATTTT
TRBJ2-1,TRBV30,once,NA,16,CAWSLSEGGLHNEQFF,TGTGCCTGGAGTTTGTCTGAGGGGGGGCTGCACAATGAGCAGTTCTTC
TRBJ2-7,TRBV5-1,few,TRBD2,16,CASSLAGVAGGGEQYF,TGCGCCAGCAGCTTGGCCGGGGTAGCGGGGGGTGGAGAGCAGTACTTC
TRBJ1-4,TRBV5-1,NA,NA,14,CASSLAATNEKLFF,TGCGCCAGCAGCTTGGCCGCGACTAATGAAAAACTGTTTTTT
TRBJ2-1,TRBV5-1,NA,NA,14,CASSLGLASDEQFF,TGCGCCAGCAGCTTGGGGCTAGCTAGCGATGAGCAGTTCTTC
TRBJ2-2,TRBV6-1,NA,NA,14,CASSEYSRGSLLFF,TGTGCCAGCAGTGAATACTCGCGAGGTAGCCTGCTGTTTTTT